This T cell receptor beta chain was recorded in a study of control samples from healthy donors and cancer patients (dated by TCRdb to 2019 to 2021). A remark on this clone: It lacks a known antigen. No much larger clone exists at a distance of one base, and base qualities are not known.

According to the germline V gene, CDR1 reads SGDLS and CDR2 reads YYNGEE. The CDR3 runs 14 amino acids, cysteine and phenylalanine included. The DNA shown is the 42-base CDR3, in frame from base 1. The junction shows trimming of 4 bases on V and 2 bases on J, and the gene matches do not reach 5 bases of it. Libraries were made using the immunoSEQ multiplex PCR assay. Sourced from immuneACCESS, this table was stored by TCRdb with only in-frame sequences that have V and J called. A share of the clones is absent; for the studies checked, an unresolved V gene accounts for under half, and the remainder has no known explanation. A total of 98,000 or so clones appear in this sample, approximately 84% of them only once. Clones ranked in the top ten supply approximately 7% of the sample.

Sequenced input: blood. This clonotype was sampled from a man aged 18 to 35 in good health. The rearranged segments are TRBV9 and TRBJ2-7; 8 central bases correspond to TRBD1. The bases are TGTGCCAGCAGCCCCCAGGGACAGGCCTACGAGCAGTACTTC. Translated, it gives CASSPQGQAYEQYF.